What follows describes a single TCR beta chain. These data are taken from a study of blood T cell repertoires in COVID-19. Study overall: From T cells, B-cell-depleted T cells, or PBMCs came the material, which was cDNA or gDNA.

The CDR3 is 16 residues long. V lost 3 bases and J lost 1; bases outside the gene matches: 7. In germline, CDR1 is LNHNV, CDR2 YYDKDF (reference sequence). Sequencing used immunoSEQ multiplex PCR; TCRdb keeps in-frame clones, though not all of them. The sample records around 400,000 clones, 80% to 90% being singletons. The sample taken for sequencing was peripheral blood. The chain recombines TRBV15 with TRBJ2-7; 9 bases map to TRBD1. The TCR originated in a woman aged 55-69 years with COVID-19, enrolled during active disease. In nucleotides, the CDR3 is TGTGCCACCAGCAGCCCCCGGGACAGGGCATCCTACGAGCAGTACTTC. As protein: CATSSPRDRASYEQYF.